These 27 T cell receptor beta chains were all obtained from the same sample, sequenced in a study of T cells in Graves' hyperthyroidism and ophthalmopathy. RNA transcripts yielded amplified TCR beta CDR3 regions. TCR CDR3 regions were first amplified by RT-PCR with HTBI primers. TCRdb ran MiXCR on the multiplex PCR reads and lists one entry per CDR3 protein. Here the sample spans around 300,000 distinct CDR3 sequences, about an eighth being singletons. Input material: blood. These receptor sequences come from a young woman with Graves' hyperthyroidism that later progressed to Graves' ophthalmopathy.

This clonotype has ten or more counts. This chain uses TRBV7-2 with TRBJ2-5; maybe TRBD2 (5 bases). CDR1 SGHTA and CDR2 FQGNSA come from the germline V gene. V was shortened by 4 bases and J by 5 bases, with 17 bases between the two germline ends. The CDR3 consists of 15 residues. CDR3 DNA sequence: TGTGCCAGCAGCTCCCCCTTGCTTAGCGAGGAGACCCAGTACTTC. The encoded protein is CASSSPLLSEETQYF.

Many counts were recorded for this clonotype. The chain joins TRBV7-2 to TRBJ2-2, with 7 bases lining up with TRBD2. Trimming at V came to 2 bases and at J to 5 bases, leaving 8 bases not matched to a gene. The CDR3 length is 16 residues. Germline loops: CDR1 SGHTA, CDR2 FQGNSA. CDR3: CASSLMRGTGTGELFF. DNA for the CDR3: TGTGCCAGCAGCTTAATGCGGGGGACCGGTACCGGGGAGCTGTTTTTT.

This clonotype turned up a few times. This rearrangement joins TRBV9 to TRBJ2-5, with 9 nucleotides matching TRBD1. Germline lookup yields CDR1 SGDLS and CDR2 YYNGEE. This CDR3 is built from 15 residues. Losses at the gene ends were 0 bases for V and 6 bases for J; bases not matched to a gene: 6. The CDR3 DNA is TGTGCCAGCAGCGTAGCGGGACAGGGAACTAAGACCCAGTACTTC. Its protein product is CASSVAGQGTKTQYF. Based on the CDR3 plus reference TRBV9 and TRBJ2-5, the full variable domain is DSGVTQTPKHLITATGQRVTLRCSPRSGDLSVYWYQQSLDQGLQFLIQYYNGEERAKGNILERFSAQQFPDLHSELNLSSLELGDSALYFCASSVAGQGTKTQYFGPGTRLLVL.

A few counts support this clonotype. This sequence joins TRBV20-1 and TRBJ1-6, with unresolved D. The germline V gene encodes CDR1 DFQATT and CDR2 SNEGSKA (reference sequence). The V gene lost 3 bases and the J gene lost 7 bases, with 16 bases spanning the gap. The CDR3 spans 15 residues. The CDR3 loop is CSASTPAPLNSPLHF. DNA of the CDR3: TGCAGTGCTAGCACCCCCGCCCCCCTGAATTCACCCCTCCACTTT.

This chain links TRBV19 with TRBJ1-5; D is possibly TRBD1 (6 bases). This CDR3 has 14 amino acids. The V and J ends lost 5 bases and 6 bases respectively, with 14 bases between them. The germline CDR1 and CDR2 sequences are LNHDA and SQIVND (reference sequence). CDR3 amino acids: CASSSAGAGQPQHF. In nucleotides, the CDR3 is TGTGCCAGTAGTTCGGCGGGGGCGGGTCAGCCCCAGCATTTT.

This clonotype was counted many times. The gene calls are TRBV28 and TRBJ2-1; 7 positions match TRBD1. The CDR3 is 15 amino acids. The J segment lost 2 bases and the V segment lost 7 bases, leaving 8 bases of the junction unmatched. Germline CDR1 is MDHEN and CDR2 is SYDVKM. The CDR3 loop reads CASNRQGAAYNEQFF. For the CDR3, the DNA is TGTGCCAGCAATCGACAGGGTGCCGCCTACAATGAGCAGTTCTTC.

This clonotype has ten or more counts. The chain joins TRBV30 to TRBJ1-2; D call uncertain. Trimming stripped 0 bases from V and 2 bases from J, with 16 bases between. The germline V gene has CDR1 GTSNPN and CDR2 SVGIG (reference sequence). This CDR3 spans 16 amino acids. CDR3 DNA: TGTGCCTGGAGTGTATCACCCCACGGCAGAAACTATGGCTACACCTTC. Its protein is CAWSVSPHGRNYGYTF.

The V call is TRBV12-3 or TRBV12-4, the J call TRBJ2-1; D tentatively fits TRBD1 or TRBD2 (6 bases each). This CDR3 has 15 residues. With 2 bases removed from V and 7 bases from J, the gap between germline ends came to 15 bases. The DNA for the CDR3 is TGTGCCAGCAGTTTAAGGGGGGCCGGGCGAAATGAGCAGTTCTTC. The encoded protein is CASSLRGAGRNEQFF.

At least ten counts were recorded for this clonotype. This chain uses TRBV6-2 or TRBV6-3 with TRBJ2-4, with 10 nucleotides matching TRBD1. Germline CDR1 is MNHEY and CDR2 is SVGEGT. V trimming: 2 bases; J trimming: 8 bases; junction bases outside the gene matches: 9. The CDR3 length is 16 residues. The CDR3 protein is CASSYHAGTGEDIQYF. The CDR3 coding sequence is TGTGCCAGCAGTTACCACGCGGGGACAGGGGAGGACATTCAGTACTTC.

The DNA for the CDR3 is TGCGCCAGCAGTCCCACAGGACTCTCTGGAAACACCATATATTTT. It specifies CASSPTGLSGNTIYF. The chain links TRBV5-1 to TRBJ1-3, with D perhaps matching TRBD1 (5 bases). CDR1 and CDR2 (germline): SGHRS, YFSETQ. CDR3 length: 15 amino acids. V lost 5 bases, J lost 0 bases, and 12 bases lay in between. The full variable domain, with the rest looked up from reference TRBV5-1 and TRBJ1-3, is KAGVTQTPRYLIKTRGQQVTLSCSPISGHRSVSWYQQTPGQGLQFLFEYFSETQRNKGNFPGRFSGRQFSNSRSEMNVSTLELGDSALYLCASSPTGLSGNTIYFGEGSWLTVV.

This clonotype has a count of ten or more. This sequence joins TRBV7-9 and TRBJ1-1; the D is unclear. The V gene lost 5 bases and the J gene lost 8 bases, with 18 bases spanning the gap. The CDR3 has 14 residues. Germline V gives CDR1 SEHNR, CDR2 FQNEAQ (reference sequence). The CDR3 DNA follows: TGTGCCAGCAGCCTCGGGGTTCTAATCACCGAAGCTTTCTTT. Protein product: CASSLGVLITEAFF.

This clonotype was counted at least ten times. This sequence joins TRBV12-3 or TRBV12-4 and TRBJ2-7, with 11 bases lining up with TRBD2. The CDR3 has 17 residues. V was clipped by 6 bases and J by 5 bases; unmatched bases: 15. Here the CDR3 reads CASSNPPRLAGPHEQYF. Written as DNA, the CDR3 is TGTGCCAGCAGCAATCCCCCCAGACTAGCGGGACCCCACGAGCAGTACTTC.

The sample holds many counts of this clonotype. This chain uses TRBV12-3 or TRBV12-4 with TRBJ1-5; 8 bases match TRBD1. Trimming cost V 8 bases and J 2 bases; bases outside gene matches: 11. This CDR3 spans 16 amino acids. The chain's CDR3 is CASPSRGRLGNQPQHF. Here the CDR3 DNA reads TGTGCCAGCCCCAGCAGGGGGCGTCTTGGCAATCAGCCCCAGCATTTT.

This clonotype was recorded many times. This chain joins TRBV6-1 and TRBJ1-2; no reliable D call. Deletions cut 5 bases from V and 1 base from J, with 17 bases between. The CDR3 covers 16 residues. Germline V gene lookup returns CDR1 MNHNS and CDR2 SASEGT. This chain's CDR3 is CASSRYQADGNYGYTF. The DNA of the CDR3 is TGTGCCAGCAGTCGATACCAGGCGGACGGTAACTATGGCTACACCTTC.

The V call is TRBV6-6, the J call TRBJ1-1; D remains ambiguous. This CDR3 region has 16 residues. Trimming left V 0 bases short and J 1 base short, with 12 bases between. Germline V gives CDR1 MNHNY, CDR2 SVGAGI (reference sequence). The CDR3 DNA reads TGTGCCAGCAGTTACTCGACAAGTCCGAGGAACACTGAAGCTTTCTTT. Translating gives CASSYSTSPRNTEAFF.

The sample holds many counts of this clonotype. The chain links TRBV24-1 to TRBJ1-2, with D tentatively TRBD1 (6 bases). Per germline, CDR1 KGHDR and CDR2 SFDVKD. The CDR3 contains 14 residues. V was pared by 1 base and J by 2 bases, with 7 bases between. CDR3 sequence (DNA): TGTGCCACCAGTGATTTCGGACAGAACTATGGCTACACCTTC. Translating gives CATSDFGQNYGYTF.

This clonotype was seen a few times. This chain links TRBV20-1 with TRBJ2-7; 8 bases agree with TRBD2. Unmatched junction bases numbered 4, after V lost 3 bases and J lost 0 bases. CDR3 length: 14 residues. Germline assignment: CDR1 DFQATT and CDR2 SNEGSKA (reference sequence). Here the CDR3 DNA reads TGCAGTGCTAGCTTAGCGGGAAGCTCCTACGAGCAGTACTTC. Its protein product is CSASLAGSSYEQYF.

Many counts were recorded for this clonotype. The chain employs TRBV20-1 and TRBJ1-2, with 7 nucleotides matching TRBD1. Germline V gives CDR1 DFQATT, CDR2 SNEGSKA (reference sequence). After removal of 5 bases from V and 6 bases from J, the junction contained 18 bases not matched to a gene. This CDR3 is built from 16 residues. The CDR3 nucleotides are TGCAGTGCTTTGCCGACAGGGAGCCCCCTTAGTAATGGCTACACCTTC. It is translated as CSALPTGSPLSNGYTF.

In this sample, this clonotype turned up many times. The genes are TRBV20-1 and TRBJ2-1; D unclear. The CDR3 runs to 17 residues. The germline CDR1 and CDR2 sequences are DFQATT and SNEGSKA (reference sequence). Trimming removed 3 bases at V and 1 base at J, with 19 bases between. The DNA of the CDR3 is TGCAGTGCTAGGGACCCGTTTAGTCTTACGTCCTACAATGAGCAGTTCTTC. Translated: CSARDPFSLTSYNEQFF.

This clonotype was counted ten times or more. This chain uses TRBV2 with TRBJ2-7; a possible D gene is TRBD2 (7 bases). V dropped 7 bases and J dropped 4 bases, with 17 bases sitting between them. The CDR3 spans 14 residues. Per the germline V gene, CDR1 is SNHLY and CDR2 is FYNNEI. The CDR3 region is CASKWEGGQYEQYF. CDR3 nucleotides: TGTGCCAGCAAGTGGGAGGGGGGACAATACGAGCAGTACTTC.

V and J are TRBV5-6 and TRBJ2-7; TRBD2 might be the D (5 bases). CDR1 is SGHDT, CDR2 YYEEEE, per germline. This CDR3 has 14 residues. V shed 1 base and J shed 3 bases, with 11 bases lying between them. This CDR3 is CASSLRGSRYEQYF. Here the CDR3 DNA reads TGTGCCAGCAGCTTGAGAGGGTCTCGCTACGAGCAGTACTTC.

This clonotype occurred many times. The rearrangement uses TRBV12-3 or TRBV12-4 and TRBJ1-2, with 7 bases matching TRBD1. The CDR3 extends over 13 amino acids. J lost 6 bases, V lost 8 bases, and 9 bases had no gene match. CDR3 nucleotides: TGTGCCAGCCTCGAAGGGGGCCACCATGGCTACACCTTC. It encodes CASLEGGHHGYTF.

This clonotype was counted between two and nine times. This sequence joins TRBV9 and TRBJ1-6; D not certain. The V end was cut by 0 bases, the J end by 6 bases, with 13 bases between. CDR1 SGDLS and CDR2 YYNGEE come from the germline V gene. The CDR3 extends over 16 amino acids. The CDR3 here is CASSVGGSGGNSPLHF. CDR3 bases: TGTGCCAGCAGCGTAGGAGGGAGCGGAGGTAATTCACCCCTCCACTTT.

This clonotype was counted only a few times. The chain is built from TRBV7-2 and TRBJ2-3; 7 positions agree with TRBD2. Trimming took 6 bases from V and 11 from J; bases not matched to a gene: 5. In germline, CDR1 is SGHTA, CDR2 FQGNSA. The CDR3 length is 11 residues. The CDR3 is CASSRDYWQYF. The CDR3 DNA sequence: TGTGCCAGCAGTCGGGACTACTGGCAGTATTTT.

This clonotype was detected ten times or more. The CDR3 DNA follows: TGCAGGCGGGGGGGGCTGGGTGTGAACACTGAAGCTTTCTTT. Translated, it gives CRRGGLGVNTEAFF. The gene calls are TRBV20-1 and TRBJ1-1; perhaps TRBD1 as D (6 bases). The CDR3 length is 14 residues. CDR1 and CDR2 (germline): DFQATT, SNEGSKA (reference sequence).

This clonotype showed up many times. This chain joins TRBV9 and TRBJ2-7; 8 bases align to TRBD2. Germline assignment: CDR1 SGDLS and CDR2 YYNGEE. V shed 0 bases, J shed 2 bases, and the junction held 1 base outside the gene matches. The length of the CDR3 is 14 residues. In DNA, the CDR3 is TGTGCCAGCAGCGTAGCGGGAGGGCCCTACGAGCAGTACTTC. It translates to CASSVAGGPYEQYF.

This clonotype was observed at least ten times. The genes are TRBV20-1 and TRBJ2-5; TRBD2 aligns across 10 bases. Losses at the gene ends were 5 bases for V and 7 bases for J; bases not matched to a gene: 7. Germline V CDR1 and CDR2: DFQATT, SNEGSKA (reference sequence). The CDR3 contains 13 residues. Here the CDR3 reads CSASLAGAVTQYF. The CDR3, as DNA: TGCAGTGCTTCGCTAGCGGGAGCGGTGACCCAGTACTTC.